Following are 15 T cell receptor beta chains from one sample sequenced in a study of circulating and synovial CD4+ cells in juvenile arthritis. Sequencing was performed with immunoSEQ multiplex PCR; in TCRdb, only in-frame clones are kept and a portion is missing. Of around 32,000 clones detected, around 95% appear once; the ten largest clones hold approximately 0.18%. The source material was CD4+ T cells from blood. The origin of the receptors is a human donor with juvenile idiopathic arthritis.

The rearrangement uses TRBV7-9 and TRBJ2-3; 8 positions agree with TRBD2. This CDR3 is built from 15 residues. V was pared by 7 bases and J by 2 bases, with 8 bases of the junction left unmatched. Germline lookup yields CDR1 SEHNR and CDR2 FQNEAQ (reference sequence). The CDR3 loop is CASTRAGATTDTQYF. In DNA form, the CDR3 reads TGTGCCAGCACCCGAGCGGGGGCAACCACAGATACGCAGTATTTT.

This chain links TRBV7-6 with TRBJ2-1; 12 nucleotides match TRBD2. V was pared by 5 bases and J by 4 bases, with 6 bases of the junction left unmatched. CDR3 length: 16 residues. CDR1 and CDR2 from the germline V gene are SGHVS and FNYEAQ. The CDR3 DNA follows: TGTGCCAGCAGCCCATCAGGACTAGCGGGGTACAATGAGCAGTTCTTC. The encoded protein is CASSPSGLAGYNEQFF.

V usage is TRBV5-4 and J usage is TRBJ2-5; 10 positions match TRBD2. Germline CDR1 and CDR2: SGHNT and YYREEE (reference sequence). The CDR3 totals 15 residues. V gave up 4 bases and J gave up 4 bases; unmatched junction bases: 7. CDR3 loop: CASSRAGGGRETQYF. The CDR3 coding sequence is TGTGCCAGCAGCCGAGCGGGAGGGGGGAGAGAGACCCAGTACTTC.

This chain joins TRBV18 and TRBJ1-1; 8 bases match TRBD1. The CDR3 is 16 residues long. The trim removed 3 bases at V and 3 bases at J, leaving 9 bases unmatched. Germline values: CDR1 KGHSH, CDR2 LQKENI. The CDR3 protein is CASSPVLGQGYTEAFF. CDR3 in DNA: TGTGCCAGCTCACCGGTACTAGGACAGGGCTACACTGAAGCTTTCTTT.

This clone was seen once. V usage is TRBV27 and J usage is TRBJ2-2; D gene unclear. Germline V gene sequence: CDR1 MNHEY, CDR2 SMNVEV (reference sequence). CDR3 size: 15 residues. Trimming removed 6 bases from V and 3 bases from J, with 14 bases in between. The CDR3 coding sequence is TGTGCCAGCAGCCCTCTGGCAGATTACACCGGGGAGCTGTTTTTT. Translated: CASSPLADYTGELFF.

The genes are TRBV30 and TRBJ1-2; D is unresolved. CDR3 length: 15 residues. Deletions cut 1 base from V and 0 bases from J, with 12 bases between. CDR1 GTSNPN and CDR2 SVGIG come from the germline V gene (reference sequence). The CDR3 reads CAWSAEADPNYGYTF. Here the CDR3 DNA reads TGTGCCTGGAGTGCCGAAGCCGATCCTAACTATGGCTACACCTTC.

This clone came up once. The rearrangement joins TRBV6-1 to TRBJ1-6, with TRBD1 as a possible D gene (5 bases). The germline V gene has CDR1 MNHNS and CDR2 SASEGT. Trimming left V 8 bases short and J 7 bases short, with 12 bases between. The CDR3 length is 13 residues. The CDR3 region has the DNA TGTGCCAGCTCTAGGGAGGGGAATTCACCCCTCCACTTT. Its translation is CASSREGNSPLHF.

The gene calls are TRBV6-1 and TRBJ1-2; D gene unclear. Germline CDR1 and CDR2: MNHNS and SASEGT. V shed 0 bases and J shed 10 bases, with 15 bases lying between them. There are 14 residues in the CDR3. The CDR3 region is CASSEAVEGRDYTF. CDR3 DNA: TGTGCCAGCAGTGAAGCGGTCGAGGGTAGGGACTACACCTTC.

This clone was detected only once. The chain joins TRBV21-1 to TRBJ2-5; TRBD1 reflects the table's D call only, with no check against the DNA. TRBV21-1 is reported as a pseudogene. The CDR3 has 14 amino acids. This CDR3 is CASSKGGGQETQYF. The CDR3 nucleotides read TGTGCCAGCAGCAAAGGGGGCGGCCAAGAGACCCAGTACTTC.

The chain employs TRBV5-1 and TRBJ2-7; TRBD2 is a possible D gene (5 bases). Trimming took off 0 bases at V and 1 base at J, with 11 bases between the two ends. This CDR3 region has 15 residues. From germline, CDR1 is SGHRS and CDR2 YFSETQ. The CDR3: CASSLGPGESYEQYF. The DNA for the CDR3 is TGCGCCAGCAGCTTGGGCCCCGGGGAGTCCTACGAGCAGTACTTC.

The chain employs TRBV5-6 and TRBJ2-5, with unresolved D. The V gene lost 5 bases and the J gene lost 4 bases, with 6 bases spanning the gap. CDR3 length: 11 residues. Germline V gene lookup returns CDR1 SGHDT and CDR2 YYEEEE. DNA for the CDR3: TGTGCCAGCAGATCAGGAGAGACCCAGTACTTC. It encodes CASRSGETQYF.

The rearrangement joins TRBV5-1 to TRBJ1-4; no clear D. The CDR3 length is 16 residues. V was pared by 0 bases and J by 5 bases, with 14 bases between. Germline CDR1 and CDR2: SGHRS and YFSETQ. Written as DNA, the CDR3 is TGCGCCAGCAGCTTGGCGGTCCGGACTGACAATGAAAAACTGTTTTTT. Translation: CASSLAVRTDNEKLFF.

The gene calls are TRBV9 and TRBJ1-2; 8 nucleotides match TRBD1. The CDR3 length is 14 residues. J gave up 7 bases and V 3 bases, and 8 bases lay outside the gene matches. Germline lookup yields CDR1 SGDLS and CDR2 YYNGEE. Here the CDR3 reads CASSAGQGMGGYTF. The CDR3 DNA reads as TGTGCCAGCAGCGCCGGACAGGGTATGGGTGGCTACACCTTC.

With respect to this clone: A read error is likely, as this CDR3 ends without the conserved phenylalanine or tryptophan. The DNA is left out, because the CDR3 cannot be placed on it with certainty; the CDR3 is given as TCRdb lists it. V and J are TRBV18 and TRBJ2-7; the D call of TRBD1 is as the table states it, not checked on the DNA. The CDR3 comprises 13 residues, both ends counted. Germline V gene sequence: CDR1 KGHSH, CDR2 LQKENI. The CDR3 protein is CASSPPSGTGFFI.

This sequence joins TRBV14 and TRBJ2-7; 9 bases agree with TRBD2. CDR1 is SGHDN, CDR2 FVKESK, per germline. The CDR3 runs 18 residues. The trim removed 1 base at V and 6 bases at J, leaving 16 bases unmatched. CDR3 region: CASSQAVSGSRPLSEQYF. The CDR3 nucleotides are TGTGCCAGCAGCCAAGCGGTTAGCGGGAGTCGACCTTTGAGCGAGCAGTACTTC. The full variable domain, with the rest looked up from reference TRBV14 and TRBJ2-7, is EAGVTQFPSHSVIEKGQTVTLRCDPISGHDNLYWYRRVMGKEIKFLLHFVKESKQDESGMPNNRFLAERTGGTYSTLKVQPAELEDSGVYFCASSQAVSGSRPLSEQYFGPGTRLTVT.